Below, 25 T cell receptor beta chains from the same sample are listed, as sequenced in a study of blood T cell repertoires in COVID-19. Generated by immunoSEQ multiplex PCR, the TCRdb table keeps only in-frame clones and is missing some. The sample shows 450,000 to 500,000 clones, roughly 85% of them seen only once. Sample: peripheral blood. These receptors were obtained from a human donor in a cohort sampled during active COVID-19.

This chain links TRBV28 with TRBJ2-2; D not resolved. V gave up 7 bases and J gave up 0 bases, with 9 bases separating them. The CDR3 covers 14 residues. Looked up from germline, CDR1 is MDHEN and CDR2 is SYDVKM. The CDR3 loop is CASKPSTNTGELFF. Written as DNA, the CDR3 is TGTGCCAGCAAGCCGTCAACGAACACCGGGGAGCTGTTTTTT.

This clone showed up just once. This chain uses TRBV4-1 with TRBJ1-2, with TRBD1 matching over 9 bases. The CDR3 is 14 amino acids. Losses at the gene ends were 6 bases for V and 2 bases for J; bases not matched to a gene: 4. Germline CDR1 reads MGHRA; CDR2 reads YSYEKL. The CDR3 bases are TGCGCCAGCAGGATCGACAGGGGGAACTATGGCTACACCTTC. Residues: CASRIDRGNYGYTF.

V gene TRBV7-2 combines with J gene TRBJ2-7, with D possibly being TRBD2 (5 bases). V dropped 1 base and J dropped 1 base, with 11 bases sitting between them. The CDR3 totals 15 residues. Germline V gives CDR1 SGHTA, CDR2 FQGNSA. The DNA of the CDR3 is TGTGCCAGCAGCTTAGTAACGGGAATTTCCTACGAGCAGTACTTC. Its translation: CASSLVTGISYEQYF.

Written as DNA, the CDR3 is TGTGCCAGTAGTATGGACAGGGGGTTTGATGGCTACACCTTC. Translating it yields CASSMDRGFDGYTF. This chain uses TRBV19 with TRBJ1-2; 10 bases match TRBD1. The CDR3 length is 14 residues. Trimming cost V 3 bases and J 6 bases; bases outside gene matches: 4. Germline values: CDR1 LNHDA, CDR2 SQIVND (reference sequence).

The chain has TRBV30 and TRBJ1-1; D unresolved. This CDR3 is 12 amino acids long. Trimming removed 1 base from V and 10 bases from J, with 13 bases in between. CDR1 and CDR2 from the germline V gene are GTSNPN and SVGIG (reference sequence). DNA of the CDR3: TGTGCCTGGAGTGCCCCCGAATTCGGAGCTTTCTTT. Translated, it gives CAWSAPEFGAFF.

The CDR3, as DNA: TGTGCCAGCAGCCCCCTTGCGGTAGCGGGAGAAGGGGGCGAGCAGTACTTC. The encoded protein is CASSPLAVAGEGGEQYF. The chain recombines TRBV7-3 with TRBJ2-7; 9 bases are shared with TRBD2. This CDR3 is built from 17 residues. Germline lookup yields CDR1 SGHTA and CDR2 FQGTGA. J gave up 6 bases and V 5 bases, and 17 bases lay outside the gene matches.

The V call is TRBV6-2 or TRBV6-3, the J call TRBJ2-7, with TRBD2 matching over 14 bases. The CDR3 consists of 14 residues. J lost 4 bases, V lost 6 bases, and 2 bases had no gene match. CDR1 and CDR2 (germline): MNHEY, SVGEGT. The CDR3 sequence is CASSRTSGRYEQYF. Here the CDR3 DNA reads TGTGCCAGCAGCAGGACTAGCGGGAGGTACGAGCAGTACTTC.

In DNA form, the CDR3 reads TGTGCCAGCAAGCGAATCGGTGGGACTGAAGCTTTCTTT. Translated, it gives CASKRIGGTEAFF. This rearrangement joins TRBV6-5 to TRBJ1-1; unclear D gene. This CDR3 spans 13 amino acids. V dropped 7 bases and J dropped 5 bases, with 14 bases sitting between them. Germline V gene data show CDR1 as MNHEY and CDR2 as SVGAGI.

J is TRBJ2-7 and V is TRBV18; 11 bases map to TRBD1. The CDR3 runs 14 residues. Germline V gene lookup returns CDR1 KGHSH and CDR2 LQKENI. The junction had 6 bases not matched to a gene; V was cut back by 3 bases and J by 8 bases. The CDR3 bases are TGTGCCAGCTCACCTAGGACAGGGGGCCTCCAGCAGTACTTC. Translated, it gives CASSPRTGGLQQYF.

V and J are TRBV28 and TRBJ1-1; 8 bases agree with TRBD1. V gave up 8 bases and J gave up 0 bases; unmatched junction bases: 11. CDR1 and CDR2 from the germline V gene are MDHEN and SYDVKM. The CDR3 is 16 residues long. Here the CDR3 DNA reads TGTGCCAGCCCCCCGGGACAGGAGCGAATGAACACTGAAGCTTTCTTT. It is translated as CASPPGQERMNTEAFF.

The chain is built from TRBV6-6 and TRBJ1-4, with D unclear. V was pared by 10 bases and J by 0 bases, with 18 bases between. The CDR3 contains 16 residues. CDR1 and CDR2 (germline): MNHNY, SVGAGI (reference sequence). CDR3 region: CAIQRQSDATNEKLFF. CDR3 bases: TGTGCCATACAAAGACAATCAGATGCAACTAATGAAAAACTGTTTTTT.

This clone has a single count. The V call is TRBV6-5, the J call TRBJ1-4; 8 positions match TRBD1. The CDR3 is 15 amino acids. Germline CDR1 reads MNHEY; CDR2 reads SVGAGI. The junction had 7 bases not matched to a gene; V was cut back by 2 bases and J by 8 bases. The CDR3 spells CASSYTTGVDEKLFF. The CDR3 nucleotides are TGTGCCAGCAGTTACACGACAGGGGTTGACGAAAAACTGTTTTTT.

The CDR3 DNA reads as TGTGCCAGCAGCCAAGGGCTAGCGGGAAGCTCCTACAATGAGCAGTTCTTC. As protein: CASSQGLAGSSYNEQFF. The rearrangement joins TRBV4-2 to TRBJ2-1, with TRBD2 identical over 9 bases. This CDR3 has 17 amino acids. CDR1 is LGHNA, CDR2 YNFKEQ, per germline. V lost 1 base to trimming and J lost 0 bases; unmatched junction nucleotides: 4.

The rearrangement uses TRBV4-3 and TRBJ2-7, with D perhaps TRBD2 (6 bases). The CDR3 has 16 residues. V was cut by 0 bases and J by 0 bases, with 12 bases left in between. Germline CDR1 and CDR2: LGHNA and YSLEER. The CDR3 nucleotides are TGCGCCAGCAGCCAAGACGGGACCGGGAGCTCCTACGAGCAGTACTTC. Its protein product is CASSQDGTGSSYEQYF.

The chain carries TRBV19 and TRBJ2-1; D may be TRBD1 (5 bases). Deletions cut 5 bases from V and 7 bases from J, with 12 bases between. CDR1 is LNHDA and CDR2 is SQIVND in the germline V gene (reference sequence). The length of the CDR3 is 13 residues. The chain's CDR3 is CASSHLGPNEQFF. The CDR3 DNA follows: TGTGCCAGTAGTCACTTGGGGCCGAATGAGCAGTTCTTC.

V is TRBV3-1 (or the pseudogene TRBV3-2) and J is TRBJ1-2, with unresolved D. The V end was cut by 2 bases, the J end by 0 bases, with 10 bases between. CDR3 size: 15 residues. Germline lookup yields CDR1 LGHDT and CDR2 YNNKEL (reference sequence). In DNA form, the CDR3 reads TGTGCCAGCAGCCAAAAGGCCAGCGCTAACTATGGCTACACCTTC. As protein: CASSQKASANYGYTF.

The genes are TRBV6-4 and TRBJ1-4; 7 bases agree with TRBD1. Germline CDR1 and CDR2: MRHNA and SNTAGT. V lost 4 bases to trimming and J lost 10 bases; unmatched junction nucleotides: 12. The CDR3 consists of 15 residues. CDR3 amino acids: CASSASGTAGGKLFF. In DNA form, the CDR3 reads TGTGCCAGCAGTGCCTCCGGGACAGCCGGTGGAAAACTGTTTTTT.

This clone was observed a single time. This chain links TRBV7-9 with TRBJ1-3, with TRBD1 matching over 9 bases. Germline CDR1 SEHNR, CDR2 FQNEAQ (reference sequence). There are 17 residues in the CDR3. V lost 4 bases, J lost 0 bases, and 7 bases stayed unmatched. This CDR3 reads CASSSRTGAFSGNTIYF. The DNA of the CDR3 is TGTGCCAGCAGCTCCCGGACAGGGGCGTTCTCTGGAAACACCATATATTTT.

CDR3 amino acids: CASSYGTSGSYNEQFF. The CDR3 DNA reads as TGTGCCAGCAGCTACGGGACTAGCGGGAGTTACAATGAGCAGTTCTTC. The chain is built from TRBV7-8 and TRBJ2-1, with 14 bases that match TRBD2. Germline V gene sequence: CDR1 SGHVS, CDR2 FQNEAQ. This CDR3 has 16 amino acids. Germline trimming cut 4 bases from V and 4 bases from J; bases unmatched to any gene: 3. The entire variable domain, with the rest obtained from reference TRBV7-8 and TRBJ2-1, is as follows: GAGVSQSPRYKVAKRGQDVALRCDPISGHVSLFWYQQALGQGPEFLTYFQNEAQLDKSGLPSDRFFAERPEGSVSTLKIQRTQQEDSAVYLCASSYGTSGSYNEQFFGPGTRLTVL.

This clone came up a few times. The chain joins TRBV10-1 to TRBJ2-1, with D uncertain. The CDR3 has 16 residues. CDR1 and CDR2 (germline): WNHNN, SYGVQD (reference sequence). Trimming took off 5 bases at V and 6 bases at J, with 20 bases between the two ends. The CDR3 DNA reads TGCGCCAGCAGTTCCTTAGTACCCGCCCGACTCAATGAGCAGTTCTTC. Its translation: CASSSLVPARLNEQFF.

The chain carries TRBV6-2 or TRBV6-3 and TRBJ1-3, with 8 bases identical to TRBD1. The CDR3 spans 16 residues. CDR1 and CDR2 (germline): MNHEY, SVGEGT. With 5 bases clipped from V and 4 bases from J, the junction kept 10 bases outside the gene matches. The CDR3 spells CASSPQDRDHGNTIYF. DNA for the CDR3: TGTGCCAGCAGTCCCCAGGACAGGGACCACGGAAACACCATATATTTT.

The chain uses TRBV19 and TRBJ2-1; no firm D call. V shed 5 bases and J shed 5 bases, with 7 bases lying between them. The germline gives CDR1 LNHDA, CDR2 SQIVND (reference sequence). The CDR3 is 12 residues long. The CDR3 DNA reads TGTGCCAGTAGTCGACTGAACAATGAGCAGTTCTTC. Protein: CASSRLNNEQFF.

CDR3 region: CASSVTVSGNTIYF. The CDR3 DNA reads as TGTGCCAGCAGCGTAACGGTGTCGGGAAACACCATATATTTT. This chain connects TRBV9 to TRBJ1-3; D is uncertain. CDR3 size: 14 residues. Germline CDR1 reads SGDLS; CDR2 reads YYNGEE. V lost 1 base and J lost 4, with 9 bases in between.

The chain employs TRBV28 and TRBJ2-7; 12 bases match TRBD1. Trimming at V came to 6 bases and at J to 5 bases, leaving 11 bases not matched to a gene. Germline V gene lookup returns CDR1 MDHEN and CDR2 SYDVKM. This CDR3 has 16 amino acids. The CDR3 DNA sequence: TGTGCCAGCAGCTTAGAGCCCGGGACAGGGGGCAACGAGCAGTACTTC. Translation: CASSLEPGTGGNEQYF. Full variable domain (outside the CDR3, taken from reference TRBV28 and TRBJ2-7): DVKVTQSSRYLVKRTGEKVFLECVQDMDHENMFWYRQDPGLGLRLIYFSYDVKMKEKGDIPEGYSVSREKKERFSLILESASTNQTSMYLCASSLEPGTGGNEQYFGPGTRLTVT.

The chain has TRBV7-9 and TRBJ1-2; D not certain. In germline, CDR1 is SEHNR, CDR2 FQNEAQ (reference sequence). Deletions cut 3 bases from V and 4 bases from J, with 3 bases between. This CDR3 spans 11 amino acids. CDR3 residues: CASSFVYGYTF. The CDR3 DNA is TGTGCCAGCAGCTTCGTCTATGGCTACACCTTC.